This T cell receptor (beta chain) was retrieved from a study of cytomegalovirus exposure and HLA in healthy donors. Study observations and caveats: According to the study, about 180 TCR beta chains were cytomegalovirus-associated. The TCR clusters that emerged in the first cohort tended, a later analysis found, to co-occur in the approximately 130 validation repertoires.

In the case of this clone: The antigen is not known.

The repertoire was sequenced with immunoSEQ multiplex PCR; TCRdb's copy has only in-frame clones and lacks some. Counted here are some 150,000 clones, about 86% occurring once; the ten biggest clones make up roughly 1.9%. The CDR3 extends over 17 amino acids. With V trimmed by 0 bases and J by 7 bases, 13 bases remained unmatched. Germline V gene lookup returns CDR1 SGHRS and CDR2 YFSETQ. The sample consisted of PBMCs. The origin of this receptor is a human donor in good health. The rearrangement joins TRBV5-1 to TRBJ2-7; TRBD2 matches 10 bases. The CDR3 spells CASSLVSSGSGRDEQYF. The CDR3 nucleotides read TGCGCCAGCAGCTTGGTCTCTAGCGGGAGCGGTCGGGATGAGCAGTACTTC.